Presented here are 32 T cell receptor beta chains from one specimen sequenced in a study of shared clonotypes between healthy human individuals. The repertoire was sequenced with immunoSEQ multiplex PCR; TCRdb's copy has only in-frame clones and lacks some. The sample lists 2.5 million or so clones; more than 80% were seen once. Sequenced input: naive CD4+ T cells sorted from blood. The subset denotes: CD45RA+ positively selected. These receptors originate from a man between 18 and 35 years old in good health.

J is TRBJ2-7 and V is TRBV9, with a tentative D call TRBD2 (5 bases). Germline lookup yields CDR1 SGDLS and CDR2 YYNGEE. The CDR3 totals 16 residues. Trimming took 0 bases from V and 2 from J, leaving 15 bases between them. CDR3 protein: CASSVGIWGATYEQYF. In DNA form, the CDR3 reads TGTGCCAGCAGCGTAGGAATTTGGGGAGCCACCTACGAGCAGTACTTC.

The J gene is TRBJ2-3, the V gene TRBV5-6; 7 bases agree with TRBD1. The CDR3 spans 15 residues. In germline, CDR1 is SGHDT, CDR2 YYEEEE. With 4 bases clipped from V and 3 bases from J, the junction kept 8 bases outside the gene matches. The CDR3 is CASSGTGAATDTQYF. In nucleotides, the CDR3 is TGTGCCAGCAGCGGTACAGGGGCGGCAACAGATACGCAGTATTTT. Full variable domain (rest looked up from reference TRBV5-6 and TRBJ2-3): DAGVTQSPTHLIKTRGQQVTLRCSPKSGHDTVSWYQQALGQGPQFIFQYYEEEERQRGNFPDRFSGHQFPNYSSELNVNALLLGDSALYLCASSGTGAATDTQYFGPGTRLTVL.

V gene TRBV5-1 combines with J gene TRBJ2-7; 9 bases are shared with TRBD2. The ends lost 3 bases at V and 3 bases at J; junction bases unmatched: 7. The CDR3 length is 15 residues. Germline V gene lookup returns CDR1 SGHRS and CDR2 YFSETQ. Here the CDR3 reads CASSSRLAAYYEQYF. DNA for the CDR3: TGCGCCAGCAGCTCCAGACTAGCGGCGTACTACGAGCAGTACTTC.

Remarks on this clone: This same CDR3 is encoded by further DNA sequences in the sample. The chain carries TRBV19 and TRBJ1-5, with 7 nucleotides matching TRBD1. This CDR3 contains 14 residues. Germline trimming cut 5 bases from V and 1 base from J; bases unmatched to any gene: 2. CDR1 is LNHDA, CDR2 SQIVND, per germline (reference sequence). The CDR3 sequence: CASSDRVSNQPQHF. Here the CDR3 DNA reads TGTGCCAGTAGTGACAGGGTGAGCAATCAGCCCCAGCATTTT. The full variable domain, its missing parts supplied by reference TRBV19 and TRBJ1-5, is DGGITQSPKYLFRKEGQNVTLSCEQNLNHDAMYWYRQDPGQGLRLIYYSQIVNDFQKGDIAEGYSVSREKKESFPLTVTSAQKNPTAFYLCASSDRVSNQPQHFGDGTRLSIL.

This clone was observed once. The chain is built from TRBV6-1 and TRBJ1-6; the D is unclear. The germline V and J ends were trimmed by 7 bases and 2 bases, with 9 bases remaining between them. The CDR3 is made up of 14 amino acids. From germline, CDR1 is MNHNS and CDR2 SASEGT. For the CDR3, the DNA is TGTGCCAGCAAGACGGACCCCTATAATTCACCCCTCCACTTT. Residues: CASKTDPYNSPLHF.

V usage is TRBV6-7 and J usage is TRBJ2-7; D not resolved. TRBV6-7 belongs to the ORF category, with a function that is uncertain. The length of the CDR3 is 9 residues. With 11 bases removed from V and 4 bases from J, the gap between germline ends came to 6 bases. As DNA, the CDR3 is TGTGCCTCGGAGTACGAGCAGTACTTC. Encoded protein: CASEYEQYF.

J is TRBJ2-7 and V is TRBV6-5; 10 bases fit TRBD2. The germline V gene has CDR1 MNHEY and CDR2 SVGAGI. This CDR3 is 16 amino acids long. J lost 2 bases, V lost 0 bases, and 4 bases had no gene match. The CDR3 sequence: CASSYSASGSPYEQYF. In DNA, the CDR3 is TGTGCCAGCAGTTACTCTGCTAGCGGGAGTCCCTACGAGCAGTACTTC.

The chain employs TRBV4-1 and TRBJ2-3; the D gene could be TRBD1 or TRBD2 (5 bases each). Per germline, CDR1 MGHRA and CDR2 YSYEKL. V lost 4 bases and J lost 4, with 27 bases in between. This CDR3 region has 19 residues. CDR3: CASSLKPGRMGKLADTQYF. DNA of the CDR3: TGCGCCAGCAGCCTTAAACCGGGACGCATGGGCAAATTGGCAGATACGCAGTATTTT.

The chain is built from TRBV4-1 and TRBJ2-7; D gene ambiguous. V was cut by 3 bases and J by 2 bases, with 17 bases left in between. Germline CDR1 MGHRA, CDR2 YSYEKL. This CDR3 region has 16 residues. CDR3 protein: CASSHSLIGTTYEQYF. The CDR3 DNA reads as TGCGCCAGCAGCCATTCCCTCATTGGAACAACCTACGAGCAGTACTTC.

V is TRBV7-2 and J is TRBJ1-6; possibly TRBD1 for D (6 bases). Trimming stripped 1 base from V and 9 bases from J, with 10 bases between. Germline loops: CDR1 SGHTA, CDR2 FQGNSA. The CDR3 is 14 amino acids. The CDR3 is CASSLGGGPSPLHF. The CDR3 DNA follows: TGTGCCAGCAGCTTAGGGGGGGGCCCTTCACCCCTCCACTTT.

V usage is TRBV10-3 and J usage is TRBJ1-2, with 11 bases lining up with TRBD1. V lost 6 bases to trimming and J lost 8 bases; unmatched junction nucleotides: 11. Germline V CDR1 and CDR2: ENHRY, SYGVKD. The length of the CDR3 is 15 residues. CDR3 DNA: TGTGCCATCAGAGACCGGGACAGGGGGTTGCGAGGCTACACCTTC. Encoded protein: CAIRDRDRGLRGYTF.

The gene calls are TRBV15 and TRBJ2-3, with 9 positions matching TRBD1. With V trimmed by 3 bases and J by 1 base, 2 bases remained unmatched. The CDR3 is 15 residues long. Germline values: CDR1 LNHNV, CDR2 YYDKDF (reference sequence). The CDR3 sequence: CATSSRDRGTDTQYF. CDR3 nucleotide sequence: TGTGCCACCAGCAGTCGGGACAGGGGCACAGATACGCAGTATTTT. Full variable domain (missing parts from reference TRBV15 and TRBJ2-3): DAMVIQNPRYQVTQFGKPVTLSCSQTLNHNVMYWYQQKSSQAPKLLFHYYDKDFNNEADTPDNFQSRRPNTSFCFLDIRSPGLGDTAMYLCATSSRDRGTDTQYFGPGTRLTVL.

The chain couples TRBV5-6 to TRBJ2-3, with 10 bases matching TRBD2. V was pared by 0 bases and J by 3 bases, with 10 bases of the junction left unmatched. This CDR3 spans 18 amino acids. Germline lookup yields CDR1 SGHDT and CDR2 YYEEEE. CDR3 region: CASSLAASGSPRTDTQYF. As DNA, the CDR3 is TGTGCCAGCAGCTTGGCGGCTAGCGGGAGTCCAAGGACAGATACGCAGTATTTT. Looking up the rest from reference TRBV5-6 and TRBJ2-3 gives the full variable domain: DAGVTQSPTHLIKTRGQQVTLRCSPKSGHDTVSWYQQALGQGPQFIFQYYEEEERQRGNFPDRFSGHQFPNYSSELNVNALLLGDSALYLCASSLAASGSPRTDTQYFGPGTRLTVL.

The chain combines TRBV9 with TRBJ2-7; TRBD1 matches 9 bases. CDR1 and CDR2 from the germline V gene are SGDLS and YYNGEE. The CDR3 is made up of 15 amino acids. The junction had 5 bases not matched to a gene; V was cut back by 3 bases and J by 1 base. CDR3 region: CASSAGQGISYEQYF. In DNA, the CDR3 is TGTGCCAGCAGCGCTGGACAGGGGATTTCCTACGAGCAGTACTTC.

This clone is a singleton in its sample. The chain employs TRBV9 and TRBJ2-1; 8 nucleotides match TRBD1. Per the germline V gene, CDR1 is SGDLS and CDR2 is YYNGEE. Trimming at V came to 4 bases and at J to 10 bases, leaving 16 bases not matched to a gene. The CDR3 extends over 16 amino acids. The CDR3 sequence is CASSQPTGVAPEEQFF. CDR3 nucleotides: TGTGCCAGCAGCCAACCGACAGGGGTTGCCCCGGAGGAGCAGTTCTTC.

This sequence joins TRBV5-4 and TRBJ2-5, with TRBD1 as a possible D gene (5 bases). The germline V gene has CDR1 SGHNT and CDR2 YYREEE (reference sequence). V was clipped by 0 bases and J by 3 bases, with 9 bases between them. The CDR3 totals 14 residues. CDR3 nucleotide sequence: TGTGCCAGCAGCTTGGCGATACAGGAAGAGACCCAGTACTTC. It translates to CASSLAIQEETQYF.

The V and J genes are TRBV7-9 and TRBJ1-3, with no clear D. The germline gives CDR1 SEHNR, CDR2 FQNEAQ (reference sequence). This CDR3 spans 15 amino acids. V lost 3 bases, J lost 0 bases, and 9 bases lay in between. CDR3 protein: CASSFGGISGNTIYF. The CDR3, as DNA: TGTGCCAGCAGCTTTGGAGGGATCTCTGGAAACACCATATATTTT.

The V gene is TRBV18, the J gene TRBJ2-7; D tentatively reads TRBD1 or TRBD2 (5 bases each). Trimming pared 4 bases from V and 2 bases from J, leaving 12 bases between. CDR1 and CDR2 from the germline V gene are KGHSH and LQKENI. The CDR3 consists of 14 residues. The CDR3 DNA reads as TGTGCCAGCTCACGGGGACCAGCCCCCTACGAGCAGTACTTC. The encoded protein is CASSRGPAPYEQYF.

This chain uses TRBV19 with TRBJ2-4; weak D call: TRBD1 (6 bases). The ends were cut back, 3 bases at V and 0 bases at J, with 12 bases in the middle. The germline V gene has CDR1 LNHDA and CDR2 SQIVND (reference sequence). The CDR3 sequence is 16 residues long. CDR3 sequence (DNA): TGTGCCAGTAGTATCGGACAGAGCCTAGCCAAAAACATTCAGTACTTC. This sequence encodes CASSIGQSLAKNIQYF.

The chain is built from TRBV28 and TRBJ1-6, with D possibly TRBD1 on 5 matching bases. The V end lost 8 bases, the J end lost 10 bases, and 9 bases lay between the germline ends. CDR3 size: 11 residues. Germline-derived CDR1 and CDR2 are MDHEN and SYDVKM. Here the CDR3 DNA reads TGTGCCAGCGGGGGGTGGTCACCCCTCCACTTT. This encodes CASGGWSPLHF.

This rearrangement joins TRBV10-3 to TRBJ2-3, with 8 bases fitting TRBD2. This CDR3 is built from 15 residues. CDR1 is ENHRY and CDR2 is SYGVKD in the germline V gene. V shed 0 bases and J 6 bases; nucleotides not matched to a gene: 5. CDR3 DNA sequence: TGTGCCATCAGTGAGTCTCGGGGGGGGTCCGATACGCAGTATTTT. As protein: CAISESRGGSDTQYF.

The rearrangement uses TRBV6-4 and TRBJ2-7, with TRBD1 matching 7 bases. The V gene's germline CDR1 is MRHNA and CDR2 SNTAGT. The ends lost 10 bases at V and 3 bases at J; junction bases unmatched: 6. The CDR3 totals 12 residues. The CDR3: CATPGQHYEQYF. CDR3 coding DNA: TGTGCCACCCCGGGACAGCACTACGAGCAGTACTTC.

This sequence joins TRBV7-8 and TRBJ1-1; 8 bases line up with TRBD1. The CDR3 extends over 14 amino acids. Germline CDR1 is SGHVS and CDR2 is FQNEAQ. The trim removed 5 bases at V and 5 bases at J, leaving 7 bases unmatched. The CDR3: CASSKRDRPTEAFF. In nucleotides, the CDR3 is TGTGCCAGCAGCAAACGGGACAGGCCGACTGAAGCTTTCTTT.

The rearrangement joins TRBV7-3 to TRBJ2-1, with TRBD2 identical over 9 bases. The length of the CDR3 is 15 residues. The J segment lost 10 bases and the V segment lost 5 bases, leaving 12 bases of the junction unmatched. Germline V gene lookup returns CDR1 SGHTA and CDR2 FQGTGA. Written as DNA, the CDR3 is TGTGCCAGCAGCCAATCGGGAATAGCGGGGGTAGAGCAGTTCTTC. It is translated as CASSQSGIAGVEQFF.

In this sample, this clone turned up once. The V call is TRBV19, the J call TRBJ1-6, with TRBD1 as a possible D gene (6 bases). V lost 3 bases to trimming and J lost 7 bases, with 13 bases between them. CDR1 LNHDA and CDR2 SQIVND come from the germline V gene (reference sequence). The CDR3 extends over 15 amino acids. This chain's CDR3 is CASSIGTRSNSPLHF. CDR3 DNA: TGTGCCAGTAGTATTGGGACACGGTCCAATTCACCCCTCCACTTT.

The CDR3 nucleotides read TGTGCCAGCAGCTTAGTCGCTAGCGGATACCAAGAGACCCAGTACTTC. It yields the protein CASSLVASGYQETQYF. The chain employs TRBV7-9 and TRBJ2-5; TRBD2 agrees at 7 bases. CDR1 is SEHNR, CDR2 FQNEAQ, per germline (reference sequence). V dropped 1 base and J dropped 0; count of bases not matched to a gene: 5. This CDR3 is built from 16 residues.

The CDR3 here is CASSVATANSHEQYF. Written as DNA, the CDR3 is TGTGCCAGCAGCGTAGCGACAGCCAACAGCCACGAGCAGTACTTC. The gene calls are TRBV9 and TRBJ2-7; a weak D match, TRBD1 (5 bases). The CDR3 contains 15 residues. Germline-derived CDR1 and CDR2 are SGDLS and YYNGEE. V was shortened by 0 bases and J by 5 bases, with 15 bases between the two germline ends.

V gene TRBV11-3 combines with J gene TRBJ2-2; D is uncertain. The CDR3 contains 12 residues. V lost 5 bases to trimming and J lost 9 bases, with 10 bases between them. Germline V gene data show CDR1 as SGHNT and CDR2 as YENEEA. The CDR3 nucleotides are TGTGCCAGCAGCCAAGGGTCCCGGGAGCTGTTTTTT. Its protein product is CASSQGSRELFF.

This clone was seen a single time. The chain has TRBV10-3 and TRBJ2-7; D is possibly TRBD1 (6 bases). This CDR3 spans 14 amino acids. V dropped 6 bases and J dropped 3 bases, with 15 bases sitting between them. The germline CDR1 and CDR2 sequences are ENHRY and SYGVKD. The CDR3: CAISRTGIIYEQYF. The DNA for the CDR3 is TGTGCCATCAGCAGAACAGGGATAATCTACGAGCAGTACTTC.

This clone was recorded once. The sample contains more than one DNA sequence encoding this CDR3. The chain carries TRBV5-4 and TRBJ2-7; D perhaps matches TRBD1 (5 bases). The germline V gene encodes CDR1 SGHNT and CDR2 YYREEE (reference sequence). V was shortened by 5 bases and J by 3 bases, with 9 bases between the two germline ends. CDR3 length equals 12 residues. CDR3 nucleotides: TGTGCCAGCAGTTTCGACAGCTACGAGCAGTACTTC. This sequence encodes CASSFDSYEQYF.

The chain couples TRBV20-1 to TRBJ1-2, with D uncertain. Germline assignment: CDR1 DFQATT and CDR2 SNEGSKA (reference sequence). Trimming took 3 bases from V and 9 from J, leaving 5 bases between them. The CDR3 loop spans 9 amino acids. Here the CDR3 reads CSASRSYTF. The CDR3 nucleotides read TGCAGTGCTAGTCGCAGCTACACCTTC.

The CDR3 region is CASRLNYEQYF. The CDR3 DNA reads TGTGCCAGCAGACTGAATTACGAGCAGTACTTC. The chain combines TRBV11-2 with TRBJ2-7; D is undetermined. The CDR3 contains 11 residues. The V gene's germline CDR1 is SGHAT and CDR2 FQNNGV. The V gene lost 6 bases and the J gene lost 4 bases, with 7 bases spanning the gap.